The TCR beta chain described here comes from a study of T cells in Graves' hyperthyroidism and ophthalmopathy. PBMCs were sourced from over 8.5 ml fresh peripheral blood. The V end lost 2 bases, the J end lost 0 bases, and 10 bases lay between the germline ends. Germline-derived CDR1 and CDR2 are SNHLY and FYNNEI. The CDR3 loop spans 15 amino acids. Amplification of TCR beta CDR3 regions was performed using RNA transcripts as template. The TCR CDR3 was amplified in a first-round RT-PCR using the HTBI primer set. Via MiXCR, TCRdb re-called the multiplex PCR reads, giving one row per CDR3 protein. The table records 300,000 to 450,000 distinct CDR3 sequences, 25% of them present only once. This clonotype was observed many times.

Material for sequencing was blood. This TCR was sampled from a man aged 50 or older with Graves' hyperthyroidism. The gene calls are TRBV2 and TRBJ1-1, with unresolved D. This chain's CDR3 is CASSESVLMNTEAFF. The CDR3 region has the DNA TGTGCCAGCAGTGAAAGCGTACTCATGAACACTGAAGCTTTCTTT.